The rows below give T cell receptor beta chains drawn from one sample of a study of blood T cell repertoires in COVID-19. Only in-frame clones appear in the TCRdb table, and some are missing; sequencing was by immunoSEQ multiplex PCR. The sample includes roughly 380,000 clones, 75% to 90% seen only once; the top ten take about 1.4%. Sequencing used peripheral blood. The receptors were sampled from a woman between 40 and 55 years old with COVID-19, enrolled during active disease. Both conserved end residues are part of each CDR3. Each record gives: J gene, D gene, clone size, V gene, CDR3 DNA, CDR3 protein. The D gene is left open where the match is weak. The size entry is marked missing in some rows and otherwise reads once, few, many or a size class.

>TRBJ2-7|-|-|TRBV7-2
TGTGCCAGCAGCTTCAGTCTATCCTCGGGGACCTACGAGCAGTACTTC
CASSFSLSSGTYEQYF
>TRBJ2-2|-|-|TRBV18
TGTGCCAGCTCACCCGGACTACCGAACACCGGGGAGCTGTTTTTT
CASSPGLPNTGELFF
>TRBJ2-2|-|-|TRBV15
TGTGCCACCACGACAGTCGGGACCGGGGAGCTGTTTTTT
CATTTVGTGELFF
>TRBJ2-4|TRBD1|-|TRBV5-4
TGTGCCAGCAGCTTGGGGACAGGGGCGGAAAACATTCAGTACTTC
CASSLGTGAENIQYF
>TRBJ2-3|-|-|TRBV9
TGTGCCAGCAGCGTCTACACAGATACGCAGTATTTT
CASSVYTDTQYF
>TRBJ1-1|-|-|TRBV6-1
TGTGCCAGCAGTGAAGAGGGCAGGGGCGTCTATGAAGCTTTCTTT
CASSEEGRGVYEAFF
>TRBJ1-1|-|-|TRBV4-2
TGTGCCAGCAGCCAAGGCGGGGTGAACACTGAAGCTTTCTTT
CASSQGGVNTEAFF
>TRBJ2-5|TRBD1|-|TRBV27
TGTGCCAGCAGTTTACAGGGACAGGGGATAAGGCAAGAGACCCAGTACTTC
CASSLQGQGIRQETQYF
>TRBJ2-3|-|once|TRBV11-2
TGTGCCAGCAGCTTAGGTCGGGATACGCAGTATTTT
CASSLGRDTQYF
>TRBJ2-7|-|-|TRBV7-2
TGTGCCAGCAGCTTTTTGAGCTCCTACGAGCAGTACTTC
CASSFLSSYEQYF
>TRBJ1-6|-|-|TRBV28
TGTGCCAGCAGTTTAATACAGGGATTTTCACCCCTCCACTTT
CASSLIQGFSPLHF
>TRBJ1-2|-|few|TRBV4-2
TGTGCCAGCAGCCAAGAATCAGTAGGGGTCTATGGCTACACCTTC
CASSQESVGVYGYTF
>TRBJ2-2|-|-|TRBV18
TGTGCCAGCTCACCAACACAAGAAAACACCGGGGAGCTGTTTTTT
CASSPTQENTGELFF
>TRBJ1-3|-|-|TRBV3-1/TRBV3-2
TGTGCCAGCAGCCAAGACCCCCGCCGGGACAACTCTGGAAACACCATATATTTT
CASSQDPRRDNSGNTIYF
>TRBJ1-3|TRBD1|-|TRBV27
TGTGCCAGCAGTGCCTCCCCCGGGACAGGGGTAGGCTCTGGAAACACCATATATTTT
CASSASPGTGVGSGNTIYF
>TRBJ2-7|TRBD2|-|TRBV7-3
TGTGCCAGCAGCCGCCACGGGGGGGACCCCGTATGGGAGCAGTACTTC
CASSRHGGDPVWEQYF
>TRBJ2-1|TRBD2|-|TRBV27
TGTGCCAGCAGTACCTTACTAGCGGGAGTCCCCAATGAGCAGTTCTTC
CASSTLLAGVPNEQFF
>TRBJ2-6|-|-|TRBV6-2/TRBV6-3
TGTGCCAGCAGTTACGGGCAGCCAAAGGATCCCCCTGGGGCCAACGTCCTGACTTTC
CASSYGQPKDPPGANVLTF
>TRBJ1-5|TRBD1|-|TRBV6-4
TGTGCCAGCAGTGAACAGGGGGGCAATCAGCCCCAGCATTTT
CASSEQGGNQPQHF
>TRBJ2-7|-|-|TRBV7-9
TGTGCCAGCAGCCCGACCGGCGCGGGGGCGTCCTCCGAGCAGTACTTC
CASSPTGAGASSEQYF
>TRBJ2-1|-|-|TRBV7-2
TGTGCCAGCAGCTCATACATCAATGAGCAGTTCTTC
CASSSYINEQFF
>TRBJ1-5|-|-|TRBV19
TGTGCCACCGGACAGTTTTACAATCAGCCCCAGCATTTT
CATGQFYNQPQHF
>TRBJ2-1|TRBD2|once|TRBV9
TGTGCCAGCAGCGCACCTCCCATTAGCGGGGGGGGTTACAATGAGCAGTTCTTC
CASSAPPISGGGYNEQFF
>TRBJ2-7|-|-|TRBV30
TGTGCCGTAAAATGGGCCCTTAGCTCCTACGAGCAGTACTTC
CAVKWALSSYEQYF
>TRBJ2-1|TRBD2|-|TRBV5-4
TGTGCCAGCAGCTTGGTTAGCGGGGGAGGGAATGAGCAGTTCTTC
CASSLVSGGGNEQFF
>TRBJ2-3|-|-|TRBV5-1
TGCGCCAGCAGTCTAGTGGGAGCACGGGGCACAGATACGCAGTATTTT
CASSLVGARGTDTQYF
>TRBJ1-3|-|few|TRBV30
TGTGCCTGGAGCGGACAGTTTAAAGGAAACACCATATATTTT
CAWSGQFKGNTIYF
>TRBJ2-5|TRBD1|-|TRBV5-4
TGTGCCAGCAGAACAGGACAGGGTGGGGAGACCCAGTACTTC
CASRTGQGGETQYF
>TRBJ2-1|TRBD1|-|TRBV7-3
TGTGCCAGCAGCTTAACCGGGACAGGGGTTACCCATGAGCAGTTCTTC
CASSLTGTGVTHEQFF
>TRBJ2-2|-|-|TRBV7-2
TGTGCCAGCAGCTTAGTTATGGCAGGTGGTGGCACCGGGGAGCTGTTTTTT
CASSLVMAGGGTGELFF
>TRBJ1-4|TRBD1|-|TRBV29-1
TGCAGCGCTCGGGACAGGGGTAATGAAAAACTGTTTTTT
CSARDRGNEKLFF
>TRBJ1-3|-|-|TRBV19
TGTGCCAGTAGTACTCGCACTCAGGGTTCCGGAAACACCATATATTTT
CASSTRTQGSGNTIYF
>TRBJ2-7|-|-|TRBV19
TGTGCCAGTAGTCCCACGGACGAGCAGTACTTC
CASSPTDEQYF
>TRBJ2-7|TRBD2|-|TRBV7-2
TGTGCCAGCAGCCCCTCTAGCGGGGGACTCTACGAGCAGTACTTC
CASSPSSGGLYEQYF
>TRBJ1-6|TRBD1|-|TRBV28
TGTGCCAGCAGTTTGTCGGCAGGGGGCCTGGCCTATAATTCACCCCTCCACTTT
CASSLSAGGLAYNSPLHF